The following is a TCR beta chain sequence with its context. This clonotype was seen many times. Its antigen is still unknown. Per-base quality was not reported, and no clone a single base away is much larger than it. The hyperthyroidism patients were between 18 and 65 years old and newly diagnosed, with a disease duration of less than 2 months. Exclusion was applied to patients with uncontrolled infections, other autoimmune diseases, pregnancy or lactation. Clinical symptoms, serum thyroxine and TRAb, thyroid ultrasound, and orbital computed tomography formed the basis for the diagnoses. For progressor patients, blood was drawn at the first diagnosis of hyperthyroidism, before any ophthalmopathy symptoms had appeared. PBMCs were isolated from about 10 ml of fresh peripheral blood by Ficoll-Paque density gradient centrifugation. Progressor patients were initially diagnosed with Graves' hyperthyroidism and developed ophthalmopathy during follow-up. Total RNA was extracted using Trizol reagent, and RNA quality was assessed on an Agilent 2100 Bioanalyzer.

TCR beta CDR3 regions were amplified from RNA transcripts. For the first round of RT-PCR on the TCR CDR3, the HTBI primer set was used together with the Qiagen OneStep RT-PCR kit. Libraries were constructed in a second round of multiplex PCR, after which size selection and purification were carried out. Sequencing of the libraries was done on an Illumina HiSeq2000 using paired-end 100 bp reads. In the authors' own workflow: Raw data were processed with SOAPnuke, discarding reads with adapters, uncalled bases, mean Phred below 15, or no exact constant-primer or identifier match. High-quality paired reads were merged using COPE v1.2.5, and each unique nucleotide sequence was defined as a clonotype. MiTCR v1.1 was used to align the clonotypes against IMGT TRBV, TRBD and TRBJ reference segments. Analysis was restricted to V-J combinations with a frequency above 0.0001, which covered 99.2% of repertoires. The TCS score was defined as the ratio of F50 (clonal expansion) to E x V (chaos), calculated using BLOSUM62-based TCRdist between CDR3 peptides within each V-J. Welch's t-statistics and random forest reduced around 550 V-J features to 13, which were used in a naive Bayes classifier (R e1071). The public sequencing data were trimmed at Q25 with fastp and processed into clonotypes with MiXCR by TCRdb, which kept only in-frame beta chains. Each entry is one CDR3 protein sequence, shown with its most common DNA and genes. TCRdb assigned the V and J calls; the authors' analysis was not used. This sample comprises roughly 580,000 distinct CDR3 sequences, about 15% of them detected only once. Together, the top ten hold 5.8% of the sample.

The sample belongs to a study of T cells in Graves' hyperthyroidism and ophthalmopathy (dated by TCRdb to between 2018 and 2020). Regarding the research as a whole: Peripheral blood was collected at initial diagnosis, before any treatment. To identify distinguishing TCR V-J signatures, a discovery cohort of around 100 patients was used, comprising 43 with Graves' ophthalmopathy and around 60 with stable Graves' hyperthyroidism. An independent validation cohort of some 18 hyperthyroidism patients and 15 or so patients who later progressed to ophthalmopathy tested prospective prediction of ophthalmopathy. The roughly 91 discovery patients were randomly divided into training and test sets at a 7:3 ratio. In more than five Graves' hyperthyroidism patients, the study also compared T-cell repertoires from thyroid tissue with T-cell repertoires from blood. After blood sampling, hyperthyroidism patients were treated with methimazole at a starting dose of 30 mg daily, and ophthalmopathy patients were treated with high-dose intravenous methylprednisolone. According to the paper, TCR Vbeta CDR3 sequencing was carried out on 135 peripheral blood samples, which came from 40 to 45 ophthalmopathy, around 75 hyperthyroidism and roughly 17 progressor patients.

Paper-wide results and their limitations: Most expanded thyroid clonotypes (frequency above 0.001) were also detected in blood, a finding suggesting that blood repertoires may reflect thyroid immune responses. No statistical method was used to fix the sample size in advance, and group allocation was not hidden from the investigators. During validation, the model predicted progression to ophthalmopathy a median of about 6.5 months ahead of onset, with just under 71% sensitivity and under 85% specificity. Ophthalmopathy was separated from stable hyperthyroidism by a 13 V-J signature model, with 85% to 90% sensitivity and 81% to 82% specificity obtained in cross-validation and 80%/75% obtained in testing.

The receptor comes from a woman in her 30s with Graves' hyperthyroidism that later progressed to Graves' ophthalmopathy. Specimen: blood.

In nucleotides, the sequence is TGTGCCTGGGGACAGGGTGTCTCCTACGAGCAGTACTTC. This sequence encodes CAWGQGVSYEQYF. Here the chain combines TRBV30 and TRBJ2-7; the junction holds 8 bases that match TRBD1. The cysteine opens and the phenylalanine closes a CDR3 of 13 amino acids. Of all the DNA, just the CDR3 is kept, 39 bases in frame from base 1. CDR1 is given as GTSNPN and CDR2 as SVGIG, both from the germline V gene (reference sequence). V and J are trimmed by 5 bases and 0 bases, and the gene matches miss 3 bases of the junction.